This T cell receptor (beta chain) was obtained from a study of early T cells in non-severe SARS-CoV-2 infection (dated by TCRdb to the early 2020s). In the study overall: Because TCR sequencing relied on bulk RNA taken from unsorted whole blood, pairing of alpha and beta chains was not possible.

Beyond this particular receptor, the publication reports: Matching against VDJdb was skewed toward anti-spike CD8 responses, likely underestimated virus-specific expansions, and missed private and CD4 specificities.

Library preparation was by 5' RACE. The sequencer listed for this sample is NextSeq 500. In the TCR library protocol, unique molecular identifiers were attached to individual cDNA molecules to correct for PCR bias and sequencing error. Sequencing covered both TCR alpha and beta chains, and within each sample the abundances of alpha and beta sequences were tightly co-correlated. From the authors' description of their analysis: V gene, J gene and CDR3 annotation of TCR sequences was performed with Decombinator V4. TCRs were defined as expanded if a significant change between any two time points was detected under a Poisson model with p below 0.0001. Abundances of TCRs were expressed as counts per million after normalisation to the total number of TCRs sequenced in each sample. MAIT TCRs were defined by TRAV1-2 paired with TRAJ12, TRAJ20 or TRAJ33, and iNKT TCRs by TRAV10 paired with TRAJ18. VDJdb, accessed 1 November 2021, was searched for CMV, EBV and SARS-CoV-2 annotated TCRs, excluding TCRs annotated for multiple antigens. The public reads were quality trimmed at Q25 with fastp and then assembled into clones with MiXCR by TCRdb, keeping productive beta chains. Rows matching on CDR3 protein sequence are summarized as one entry with the most common DNA and genes. What appears here as the V and J calls and clone size reflects TCRdb's work, not the paper's. The sample table contains tens of thousands of distinct CDR3 sequences; only one count was recorded for approximately 8% of them. The ten largest clones add up to roughly 12% of the sample.

V loses 1 base of germline sequence and J loses 4 bases, and the interval between the two ends is 13 bases. The germline V gene (reference sequence) gives CDR1 as LGHDT and CDR2 as YNNKEL. The CDR3 goes from the cysteine to the phenylalanine over 15 residues. Only the CDR3 portion is preserved as DNA: 45 bases, with reading frame beginning at the first base. A few counts support this clonotype. Its specific antigen is unknown. No per-base quality is available; no much larger clone lies one base away. Set within a cohort of healthcare workers in London, UK, this nested case-control study involved weekly PCR testing of nasopharyngeal swabs along with blood sampling. Between 23 and 31 March 2020, the week of the UK lockdown, healthcare workers were enrolled and then followed up weekly for as long as 16 weeks.

This receptor chain uses TRBV3-1 and TRBJ1-2; TRBD1 is a possible D gene, resting on 5 matching bases. The source material was whole blood, sampled at baseline. The clonotype comes from an adult who was a healthcare worker with PCR-confirmed SARS-CoV-2 infection or an uninfected control (not recorded which). The DNA is as follows: TGTGCCAGCAGCCAAGGGGAAACAGGTGCCTATGGCTACACCTTC. This sequence encodes CASSQGETGAYGYTF.